This TCR beta chain was sequenced for a study of graft-versus-host responses after intestinal transplantation. V lost 5 bases and J 6 bases, leaving 7 bases between the germline ends. The CDR3 loop spans 12 amino acids. CDR1 is SGHVS and CDR2 is FNYEAQ in the germline V gene. The table came from immunoSEQ multiplex PCR; TCRdb's copy has only in-frame clones and leaves some out. The sample includes over 85,000 clones, about 93% of them seen just once. A word on this clone: Antigen unknown.

This chain links TRBV7-6 with TRBJ1-4, with D unclear. Material: unstimulated CD8+ T cells sorted from spleen or lymph node cells, obtained before intestinal transplant. The receptor's source is a human donor who received an intestinal transplant. DNA of the CDR3: TGTGCCAGCAGCCAACTCGATGAAAAACTGTTTTTT. Translation gives CASSQLDEKLFF.